The rows below give T cell receptor beta chains drawn from one sample of a study of memory CD4+ T cells and cytomegalovirus serostatus. Only in-frame clones appear in the TCRdb table, and some are missing; sequencing was by immunoSEQ multiplex PCR. The table lists about 75,000 clones, 60% to 80% of them singletons. Sequences were obtained from memory CD4+ T cells from blood. The receptors shown here come from an adult in good health and CMV-seropositive. Both conserved end residues are part of each CDR3. Each record gives: V gene, J gene, clone size, D gene, CDR3 protein. The D gene is left open where the match is weak. Rows may omit the clone size; those that give it use once, few, many or a size class.

>TRBV7-6|TRBJ1-4|NA|TRBD1
CASSLVRGDEKLFF
>TRBV4-1|TRBJ1-5|NA|NA
CASSPRLGASTGRRNQPQHF
>TRBV6-6|TRBJ1-2|NA|NA
CASRTQTSANYGYTF
>TRBV28|TRBJ2-7|NA|TRBD1
CASSRDRAHEQYF
>TRBV6-5|TRBJ1-4|NA|TRBD1
CASGPIGTGSEKLFF
>TRBV11-3|TRBJ2-1|NA|NA
CASSSRLNPGDEQFF
>TRBV6-5|TRBJ2-2|few|NA
CASSTPTGELFF
>TRBV13|TRBJ1-1|NA|NA
CASSGPFGTEAFF
>TRBV5-4|TRBJ1-1|few|NA
CASSFPPTEAFF
>TRBV5-6|TRBJ1-2|few|NA
CASSKDISYGYTF
>TRBV5-1|TRBJ1-1|NA|NA
CASSPQGARTEAFF
>TRBV7-9|TRBJ2-7|NA|NA
CASSFAAHTQGKEQYF
>TRBV5-1|TRBJ2-3|NA|NA
CASRQGGLTDTQYF
>TRBV11-2|TRBJ1-2|NA|TRBD1
CASSPDWTGGNYGYTF
>TRBV10-3|TRBJ2-5|NA|NA
CAISESTRVETQYF
>TRBV6-5|TRBJ2-5|NA|NA
CASSFQAGAETQYF